The 15 T cell receptor beta chains below all came from one sample that was sequenced in a study of shared clonotypes between healthy human individuals. Sequencing used immunoSEQ multiplex PCR; TCRdb keeps in-frame clones, though not all of them. The sample consists of some 2,000,000 clones, 90% to 97% of them appearing once. Sample: naive CD4+ T cells sorted from blood. Subset given: CD45RA+ positively selected. The receptors were gathered from a man in his late teens or twenties in good health.

Comments on this clone: The same CDR3 is also encoded by other DNA sequences in this sample. The genes are TRBV5-1 and TRBJ2-2, with no clear D. V was clipped by 0 bases and J by 0 bases, with 3 bases between them. This CDR3 spans 14 amino acids. The germline V gene encodes CDR1 SGHRS and CDR2 YFSETQ. The CDR3: CASSLASNTGELFF. CDR3 nucleotide sequence: TGCGCCAGCAGCTTGGCCTCGAACACCGGGGAGCTGTTTTTT. Full variable domain (missing parts from reference TRBV5-1 and TRBJ2-2): KAGVTQTPRYLIKTRGQQVTLSCSPISGHRSVSWYQQTPGQGLQFLFEYFSETQRNKGNFPGRFSGRQFSNSRSEMNVSTLELGDSALYLCASSLASNTGELFFGEGSRLTVL.

The chain carries TRBV18 and TRBJ2-3, with D uncertain. This CDR3 has 13 residues. V gave up 6 bases and J gave up 2 bases, with 9 bases separating them. CDR1 KGHSH and CDR2 LQKENI come from the germline V gene. The CDR3 sequence is CASSLWTTDTQYF. CDR3 in DNA: TGTGCCAGCTCGCTTTGGACCACAGATACGCAGTATTTT.

This clone showed up just a few times. This chain uses TRBV2 with TRBJ1-5; TRBD1 might be the D (5 bases). This CDR3 has 14 residues. Germline V lookup: CDR1 SNHLY, CDR2 FYNNEI. Deletions cut 3 bases from V and 4 bases from J, with 10 bases between. The CDR3 protein is CASSDRAFNQPQHF. In DNA, the CDR3 is TGTGCCAGCAGTGACAGGGCTTTTAATCAGCCCCAGCATTTT.

The rearrangement uses TRBV6-1 and TRBJ2-1; the D is unclear. V lost 5 bases and J lost 7, with 6 bases in between. CDR1 and CDR2 (germline): MNHNS, SASEGT. CDR3 length: 11 residues. The CDR3 coding sequence is TGTGCCAGCAGTCTCGGGAATGAGCAGTTCTTC. Its translation is CASSLGNEQFF.

The J gene is TRBJ2-2, the V gene TRBV10-3; 9 bases agree with TRBD2. The germline gives CDR1 ENHRY, CDR2 SYGVKD. With V trimmed by 3 bases and J by 7 bases, 12 bases remained unmatched. The CDR3 consists of 17 residues. DNA for the CDR3: TGTGCCATCAGTGAAGGTTGGGCTAGCGGGACGGGCGGGGAGCTGTTTTTT. Its translation is CAISEGWASGTGGELFF.

To note about this clone: This sample also contains other DNA sequences that code for the same CDR3. The rearrangement joins TRBV2 to TRBJ2-5, with D uncertain. The CDR3 is 11 amino acids. V lost 4 bases to trimming and J lost 4 bases, with 4 bases between them. CDR1 and CDR2 from the germline V gene are SNHLY and FYNNEI. The CDR3 here is CASSALETQYF. For the CDR3, the DNA is TGTGCCAGCAGTGCACTAGAGACCCAGTACTTC.

V is TRBV6-5 and J is TRBJ2-7; the D is unclear. V shed 6 bases and J shed 1 base, with 7 bases lying between them. The germline V gene encodes CDR1 MNHEY and CDR2 SVGAGI. The CDR3 runs 12 residues. CDR3 sequence reads: CASRGRSYEQYF. The CDR3 DNA follows: TGTGCCAGCAGAGGACGGTCCTACGAGCAGTACTTC.

The chain joins TRBV6-5 to TRBJ1-4; 7 bases line up with TRBD1. The CDR3 extends over 15 amino acids. V lost 0 bases, J lost 8 bases, and 6 bases stayed unmatched. Germline CDR1 is MNHEY and CDR2 is SVGAGI. The DNA of the CDR3 is TGTGCCAGCAGTTACTCGACAGGGAAGTCGGAAAAACTGTTTTTT. Translated: CASSYSTGKSEKLFF.

CDR3 sequence: CASSTDRNTEAFF. The DNA of the CDR3 is TGTGCCAGCAGCACGGACAGGAACACTGAAGCTTTCTTT. J is TRBJ1-1 and V is TRBV7-3, with a weak D call TRBD1 (6 bases). Germline V gene sequence: CDR1 SGHTA, CDR2 FQGTGA. This CDR3 has 13 residues. V lost 5 bases, J lost 1 base, and 8 bases lay in between.

This rearrangement joins TRBV6-1 to TRBJ1-6; possibly TRBD1 for D (6 bases). Trimming took off 4 bases at V and 7 bases at J, with 14 bases between the two ends. The germline gives CDR1 MNHNS, CDR2 SASEGT. The CDR3 totals 15 residues. CDR3 nucleotides: TGTGCCAGCAGTGTTCTCAGGGGTGAGAATTCACCCCTCCACTTT. This gives the protein CASSVLRGENSPLHF.

The chain links TRBV6-1 to TRBJ1-6; 8 bases map to TRBD1. The V gene's germline CDR1 is MNHNS and CDR2 SASEGT. V lost 5 bases to trimming and J lost 9 bases; unmatched junction nucleotides: 9. The CDR3 covers 15 residues. This CDR3 reads CASSSSGGASSPLHF. As DNA, the CDR3 is TGTGCCAGCAGTTCATCAGGGGGCGCAAGTTCACCCCTCCACTTT.

This chain joins TRBV7-3 and TRBJ2-3, with D possibly TRBD2 on 6 matching bases. This CDR3 contains 14 residues. CDR1 is SGHTA, CDR2 FQGTGA, per germline. Trimming removed 5 bases from V and 14 bases from J, with 23 bases in between. CDR3 protein: CASSPLGGMQFGYF. The CDR3 bases are TGTGCCAGCAGCCCCCTAGGAGGGATGCAGTTCGGGTATTTT.

This sequence joins TRBV19 and TRBJ2-1; 7 bases are a match to TRBD2. Per germline, CDR1 LNHDA and CDR2 SQIVND (reference sequence). The CDR3 is 15 residues long. After removal of 10 bases from V and 1 base from J, the junction contained 10 bases not matched to a gene. CDR3 nucleotide sequence: TGTGCCACCGCGAGCGGCGGGAGATCCTACAATGAGCAGTTCTTC. It is translated as CATASGGRSYNEQFF. The full variable domain, in which reference TRBV19 and TRBJ2-1 provide the parts outside the CDR3, is DGGITQSPKYLFRKEGQNVTLSCEQNLNHDAMYWYRQDPGQGLRLIYYSQIVNDFQKGDIAEGYSVSREKKESFPLTVTSAQKNPTAFYLCATASGGRSYNEQFFGPGTRLTVL.

The chain is built from TRBV6-5 and TRBJ2-3, with 14 bases that match TRBD2. CDR1 is MNHEY, CDR2 SVGAGI, per germline. J was trimmed by 7 bases and V by 2 bases; bases with no gene match: 5. CDR3 length: 16 amino acids. The CDR3 loop reads CASSYGTSGSAHTQYF. CDR3 nucleotide sequence: TGTGCCAGCAGTTACGGGACTAGCGGGAGTGCGCATACGCAGTATTTT.

The chain carries TRBV29-1 and TRBJ1-1; 9 bases agree with TRBD1. The CDR3 runs to 12 residues. Germline V CDR1 and CDR2: SQVTM, ANQGSEA. J gave up 1 base and V 8 bases, and 2 bases lay outside the gene matches. For the CDR3, the DNA is TGCAGCTCGGACAGGGGGAACACTGAAGCTTTCTTT. Residues: CSSDRGNTEAFF.